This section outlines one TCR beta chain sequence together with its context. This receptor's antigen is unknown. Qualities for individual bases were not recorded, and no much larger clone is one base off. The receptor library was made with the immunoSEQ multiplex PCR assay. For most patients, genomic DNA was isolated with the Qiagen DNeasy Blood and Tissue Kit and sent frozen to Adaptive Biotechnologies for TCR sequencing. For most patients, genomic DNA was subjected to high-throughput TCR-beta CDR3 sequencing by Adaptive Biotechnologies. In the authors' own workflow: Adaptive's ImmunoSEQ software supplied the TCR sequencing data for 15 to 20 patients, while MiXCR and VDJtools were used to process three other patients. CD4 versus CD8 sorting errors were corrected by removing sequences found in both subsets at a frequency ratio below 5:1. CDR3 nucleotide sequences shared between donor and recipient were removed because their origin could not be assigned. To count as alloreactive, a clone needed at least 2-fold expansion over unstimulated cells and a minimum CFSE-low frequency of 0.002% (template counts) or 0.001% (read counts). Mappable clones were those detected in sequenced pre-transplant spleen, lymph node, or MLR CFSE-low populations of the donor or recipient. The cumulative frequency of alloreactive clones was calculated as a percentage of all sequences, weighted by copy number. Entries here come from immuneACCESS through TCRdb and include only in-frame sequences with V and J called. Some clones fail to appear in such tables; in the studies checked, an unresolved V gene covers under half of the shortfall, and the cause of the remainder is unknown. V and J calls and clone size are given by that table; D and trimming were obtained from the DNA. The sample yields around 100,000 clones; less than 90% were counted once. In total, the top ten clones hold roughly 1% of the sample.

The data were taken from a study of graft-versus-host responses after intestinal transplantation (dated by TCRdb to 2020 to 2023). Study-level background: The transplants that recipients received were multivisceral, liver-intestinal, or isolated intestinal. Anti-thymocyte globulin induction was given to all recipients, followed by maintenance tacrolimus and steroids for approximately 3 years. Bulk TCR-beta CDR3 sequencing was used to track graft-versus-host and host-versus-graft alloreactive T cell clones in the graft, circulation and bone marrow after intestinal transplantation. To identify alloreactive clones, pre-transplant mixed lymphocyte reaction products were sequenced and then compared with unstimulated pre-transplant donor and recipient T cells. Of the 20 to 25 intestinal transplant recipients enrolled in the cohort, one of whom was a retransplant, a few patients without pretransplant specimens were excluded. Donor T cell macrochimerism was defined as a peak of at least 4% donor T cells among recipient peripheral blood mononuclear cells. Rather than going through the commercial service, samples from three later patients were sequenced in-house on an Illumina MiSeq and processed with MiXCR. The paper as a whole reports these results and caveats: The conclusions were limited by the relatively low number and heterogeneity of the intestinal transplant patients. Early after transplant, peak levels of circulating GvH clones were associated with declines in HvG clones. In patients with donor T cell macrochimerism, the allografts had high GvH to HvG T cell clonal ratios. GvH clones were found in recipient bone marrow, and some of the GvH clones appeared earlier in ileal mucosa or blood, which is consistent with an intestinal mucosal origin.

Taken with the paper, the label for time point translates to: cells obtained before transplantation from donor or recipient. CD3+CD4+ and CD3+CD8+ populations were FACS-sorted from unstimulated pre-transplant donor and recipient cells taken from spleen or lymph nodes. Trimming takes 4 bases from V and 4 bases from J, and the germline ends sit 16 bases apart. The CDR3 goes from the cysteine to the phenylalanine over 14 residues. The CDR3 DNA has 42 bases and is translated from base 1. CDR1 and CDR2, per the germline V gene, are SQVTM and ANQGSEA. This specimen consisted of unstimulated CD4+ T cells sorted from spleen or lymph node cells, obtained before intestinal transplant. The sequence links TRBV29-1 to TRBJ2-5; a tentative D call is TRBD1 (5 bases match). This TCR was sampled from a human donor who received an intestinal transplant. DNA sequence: TGCAGCGTTGTGGGCAGGGTCATGAGAGAGACCCAGTACTTC. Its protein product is CSVVGRVMRETQYF.